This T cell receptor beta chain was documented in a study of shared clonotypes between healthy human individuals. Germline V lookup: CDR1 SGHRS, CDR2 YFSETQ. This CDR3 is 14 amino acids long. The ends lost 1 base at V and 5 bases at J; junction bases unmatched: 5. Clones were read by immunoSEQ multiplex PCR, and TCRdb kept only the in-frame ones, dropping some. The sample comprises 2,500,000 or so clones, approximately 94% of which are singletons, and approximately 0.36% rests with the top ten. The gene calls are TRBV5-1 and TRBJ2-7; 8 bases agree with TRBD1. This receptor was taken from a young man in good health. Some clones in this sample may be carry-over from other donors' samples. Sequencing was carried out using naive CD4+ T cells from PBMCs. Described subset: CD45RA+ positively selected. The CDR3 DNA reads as TGCGCCAGCAGCTTGCAGGGGGCCAGCGACGAGCAGTACTTC. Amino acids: CASSLQGASDEQYF.